The 25 T cell receptor beta chains below all came from one sample that was sequenced in a study of shared clonotypes between healthy human individuals. TCRdb keeps only in-frame clones here, not all; method: immunoSEQ multiplex PCR. In the table there are 2 million to 2.5 million clones, more than 85% of which are singletons. The sample consisted of naive CD4+ T cells from PBMCs. Indicated subset: CD45RA+ positively selected. The receptors here all came from a man younger than 35 in good health. Some clones in this sample may be carry-over from other donors' samples.

The V and J genes are TRBV9 and TRBJ2-3, with 8 positions matching TRBD1. This CDR3 comprises 14 residues. The V segment lost 6 bases and the J segment 0 bases; nucleotides outside the gene matches: 3. Germline-derived CDR1 and CDR2 are SGDLS and YYNGEE. CDR3 amino acids: CASTRTGSTDTQYF. The CDR3, as DNA: TGTGCCAGCACCCGGACAGGGAGCACAGATACGCAGTATTTT.

This clone occurred once. V usage is TRBV7-3 and J usage is TRBJ1-2; 9 bases fit TRBD1. CDR1 is SGHTA and CDR2 is FQGTGA in the germline V gene. V was clipped by 2 bases and J by 8 bases; unmatched bases: 9. The CDR3 loop spans 15 amino acids. DNA for the CDR3: TGTGCCAGCAGCTTATTACCGGGACAGGGAAGAGGCTACACCTTC. Its protein product is CASSLLPGQGRGYTF.

V usage is TRBV25-1 and J usage is TRBJ1-1; 8 bases are shared with TRBD1. Per germline, CDR1 MGHDK and CDR2 SYGVNS. This CDR3 comprises 14 residues. The junction had 4 bases not matched to a gene; V was cut back by 4 bases and J by 3 bases. CDR3 in DNA: TGTGCCAGCAGTGTAACAGGGGGGGACACTGAAGCTTTCTTT. Protein sequence: CASSVTGGDTEAFF. The full variable domain, its missing parts supplied by reference TRBV25-1 and TRBJ1-1, is EADIYQTPRYLVIGTGKKITLECSQTMGHDKMYWYQQDPGMELHLIHYSYGVNSTEKGDLSSESTVSRIRTEHFPLTLESARPSHTSQYLCASSVTGGDTEAFFGQGTRLTVV.

The CDR3 DNA reads TGCGCCAGCAGCTTTCGGGTAAGCGCAGATACGCAGTATTTT. As protein: CASSFRVSADTQYF. The V gene is TRBV5-1, the J gene TRBJ2-3; D is undetermined. V was shortened by 2 bases and J by 4 bases, with 11 bases between the two germline ends. From germline, CDR1 is SGHRS and CDR2 YFSETQ. This CDR3 contains 14 residues.

This clone was seen once. The chain uses TRBV27 and TRBJ1-5; the D gene is possibly TRBD1 (5 bases). Germline CDR1 and CDR2: MNHEY and SMNVEV (reference sequence). CDR3 length: 16 amino acids. Trimming removed 5 bases from V and 5 bases from J, with 19 bases in between. In DNA, the CDR3 is TGTGCCAGCAGTCCTTTCCCGGGGGAAGGGCATCAGCCCCAGCATTTT. It encodes CASSPFPGEGHQPQHF.

The rearrangement uses TRBV9 and TRBJ1-1, with unresolved D. The germline V and J ends were trimmed by 2 bases and 3 bases, with 8 bases remaining between them. The V gene's germline CDR1 is SGDLS and CDR2 YYNGEE. The CDR3 runs to 13 residues. For the CDR3, the DNA is TGTGCCAGCAGCGTCGGACGCCACACTGAAGCTTTCTTT. As protein: CASSVGRHTEAFF.

The chain recombines TRBV20-1 with TRBJ2-7; D is unclear. The CDR3 has 10 residues. Trimming removed 2 bases at V and 5 bases at J, with 4 bases between. Germline-derived CDR1 and CDR2 are DFQATT and SNEGSKA (reference sequence). The CDR3 protein is CSARRDEQYF. CDR3 bases: TGCAGTGCTAGAAGAGACGAGCAGTACTTC.

The chain combines TRBV6-6 with TRBJ1-5; tentatively, D is TRBD1 (6 bases). CDR1 is MNHNY and CDR2 is SVGAGI in the germline V gene (reference sequence). The CDR3 is made up of 15 amino acids. V was trimmed by 4 bases and J by 0 bases, leaving 10 bases between them. CDR3 DNA: TGTGCCAGCAGTTGGGGACACCCTAGCAATCAGCCCCAGCATTTT. Amino acids: CASSWGHPSNQPQHF.

J is TRBJ1-1 and V is TRBV6-5, with 8 nucleotides matching TRBD1. The CDR3 sequence is 15 residues long. Germline CDR1 is MNHEY and CDR2 is SVGAGI. After removal of 2 bases from V and 3 bases from J, the junction contained 5 bases not matched to a gene. This CDR3 reads CASSYRTGPDTEAFF. CDR3 in DNA: TGTGCCAGCAGTTACCGGACAGGGCCGGACACTGAAGCTTTCTTT.

In DNA, the CDR3 is TGTGCCAGCATCAGGGTCCCAGAAATCTCTGGAAACACCATATATTTT. This translates into CASIRVPEISGNTIYF. The chain recombines TRBV7-9 with TRBJ1-3, with D tentatively TRBD1 (5 bases). The germline V gene has CDR1 SEHNR and CDR2 FQNEAQ (reference sequence). This CDR3 is 16 amino acids long. The ends were cut back, 7 bases at V and 0 bases at J, with 16 bases in the middle.

CDR3 bases: TGTGCCAGCAGCCAGGGACTAGCCTGGGACGAGCAGTACTTC. Translated, it gives CASSQGLAWDEQYF. The V gene is TRBV9, the J gene TRBJ2-7, with 9 bases lining up with TRBD2. The trim removed 4 bases at V and 5 bases at J, leaving 7 bases unmatched. CDR1 and CDR2 from the germline V gene are SGDLS and YYNGEE. This CDR3 spans 14 amino acids. The variable domain in full, with the rest retrieved from reference TRBV9 and TRBJ2-7, is DSGVTQTPKHLITATGQRVTLRCSPRSGDLSVYWYQQSLDQGLQFLIQYYNGEERAKGNILERFSAQQFPDLHSELNLSSLELGDSALYFCASSQGLAWDEQYFGPGTRLTVT.

The chain has TRBV2 and TRBJ2-7; TRBD1 matches at 7 bases. The CDR3 totals 14 residues. In germline, CDR1 is SNHLY, CDR2 FYNNEI. V lost 4 bases and J lost 2; bases outside the gene matches: 5. CDR3 nucleotide sequence: TGTGCCAGCAGTGTAGGGGGCTTTGCCTACGAGCAGTACTTC. This gives the protein CASSVGGFAYEQYF.

V usage is TRBV15 and J usage is TRBJ2-7, with D possibly being TRBD1 (6 bases). The CDR3 contains 15 residues. CDR1 LNHNV and CDR2 YYDKDF come from the germline V gene (reference sequence). The germline V and J ends were trimmed by 1 base and 4 bases, with 14 bases remaining between them. Here the CDR3 reads CATSRGQVYRYEQYF. DNA of the CDR3: TGTGCCACCAGCAGAGGACAGGTTTACAGGTACGAGCAGTACTTC. Looking up the rest from reference TRBV15 and TRBJ2-7 gives the full variable domain: DAMVIQNPRYQVTQFGKPVTLSCSQTLNHNVMYWYQQKSSQAPKLLFHYYDKDFNNEADTPDNFQSRRPNTSFCFLDIRSPGLGDTAMYLCATSRGQVYRYEQYFGPGTRLTVT.

This clone occurred once. The V and J genes are TRBV11-2 and TRBJ2-1, with 12 bases that match TRBD2. Looked up from germline, CDR1 is SGHAT and CDR2 is FQNNGV. The CDR3 loop spans 15 amino acids. The V gene end was trimmed by 2 bases and the J gene end by 8 bases; junction bases not matched to a gene: 4. As DNA, the CDR3 is TGTGCCAGCAGCTTAAAGGGGACTAGCGGGCATGAGCAGTTCTTC. Translated: CASSLKGTSGHEQFF.

This clone was seen a few times. Other DNA sequences in the sample encode the same CDR3. The gene calls are TRBV6-6 and TRBJ1-1; D unresolved. Looked up from germline, CDR1 is MNHNY and CDR2 is SVGAGI (reference sequence). This CDR3 comprises 13 residues. The germline V and J ends were trimmed by 3 bases and 4 bases, with 9 bases remaining between them. The CDR3 region is CASSYSRGTEAFF. The CDR3 DNA reads as TGTGCCAGCAGTTATTCGAGAGGCACTGAAGCTTTCTTT.

J is TRBJ2-7 and V is TRBV27; D remains ambiguous. Germline V gene sequence: CDR1 MNHEY, CDR2 SMNVEV (reference sequence). The CDR3 is 18 residues long. Trimming took off 5 bases at V and 4 bases at J, with 27 bases between the two ends. CDR3 in amino acids: CASSPIGGNSYARYEQYF. The CDR3 coding sequence is TGTGCCAGCAGTCCTATAGGTGGCAACTCGTACGCGCGTTACGAGCAGTACTTC.

J is TRBJ1-2 and V is TRBV19, with a tentative D call TRBD1 (5 bases). Trimming took 5 bases from V and 3 from J, leaving 19 bases between them. This CDR3 region has 16 residues. Germline CDR1 LNHDA, CDR2 SQIVND (reference sequence). The CDR3 DNA reads as TGTGCCAGTAGTCTCTACGGGGCCTTTGGGGACTATGGCTACACCTTC. Translated, it gives CASSLYGAFGDYGYTF.

This chain links TRBV6-1 with TRBJ1-2; D is uncertain. The V gene lost 2 bases and the J gene lost 8 bases, with 15 bases spanning the gap. Germline loops: CDR1 MNHNS, CDR2 SASEGT. The CDR3 is 14 residues long. The CDR3 loop is CASSERQALWGYTF. The CDR3 DNA reads as TGTGCCAGCAGTGAACGCCAGGCCCTTTGGGGCTACACCTTC.

J is TRBJ2-1 and V is TRBV14, with 8 bases aligning to TRBD1. V shed 7 bases, J shed 5 bases, and the junction held 13 bases outside the gene matches. This CDR3 spans 16 amino acids. The germline gives CDR1 SGHDN, CDR2 FVKESK. CDR3 nucleotides: TGTGCCAGCAATAACCTCAGGGGGCTTCCCAACAATGAGCAGTTCTTC. It translates to CASNNLRGLPNNEQFF. Together with reference TRBV14 and TRBJ2-1, the CDR3 gives the full variable domain: EAGVTQFPSHSVIEKGQTVTLRCDPISGHDNLYWYRRVMGKEIKFLLHFVKESKQDESGMPNNRFLAERTGGTYSTLKVQPAELEDSGVYFCASNNLRGLPNNEQFFGPGTRLTVL.

The rearrangement links TRBV19 to TRBJ1-3; D gene uncertain. Germline V lookup: CDR1 LNHDA, CDR2 SQIVND (reference sequence). This CDR3 is built from 14 residues. Trimming took 5 bases from V and 0 from J, leaving 8 bases between them. The CDR3 loop is CASSPESSGNTIYF. The CDR3 DNA follows: TGTGCCAGTAGTCCGGAAAGCTCTGGAAACACCATATATTTT.

CDR3 sequence: CASSPRRGGELFF. The CDR3 DNA is TGTGCCAGCAGCCCCCGCCGGGGCGGGGAGCTGTTTTTT. This chain joins TRBV7-2 and TRBJ2-2, with a tentative D call TRBD2 (5 bases). V dropped 5 bases and J dropped 7 bases, with 11 bases sitting between them. The CDR3 is 13 residues long. Looked up from germline, CDR1 is SGHTA and CDR2 is FQGNSA.

The chain is built from TRBV5-1 and TRBJ2-5, with a weak D call TRBD2 (5 bases). The CDR3 spans 15 residues. Germline lookup yields CDR1 SGHRS and CDR2 YFSETQ. V was shortened by 2 bases and J by 5 bases, with 16 bases between the two germline ends. The CDR3 loop is CASSFTGPTGETQYF. The CDR3 bases are TGCGCCAGCAGCTTTACCGGGCCCACGGGGGAGACCCAGTACTTC.

This clone came up once. For the CDR3, the DNA is TGTGCCAGCAGTTTAGCCGGGACAGTATATGGCTACACCTTC. The encoded protein is CASSLAGTVYGYTF. The chain uses TRBV28 and TRBJ1-2; TRBD1 matches at 7 bases. The germline gives CDR1 MDHEN, CDR2 SYDVKM. V lost 2 bases, J lost 5 bases, and 5 bases stayed unmatched. CDR3 length equals 14 residues.

The chain is built from TRBV7-9 and TRBJ2-7, with 14 bases that match TRBD2. Trimming at V came to 5 bases and at J to 4 bases, leaving 4 bases not matched to a gene. Germline lookup yields CDR1 SEHNR and CDR2 FQNEAQ (reference sequence). The CDR3 sequence is 15 residues long. CDR3 DNA sequence: TGTGCCAGCAGCATCGGGACTAGCGGGAGATACGAGCAGTACTTC. It translates to CASSIGTSGRYEQYF. Using reference TRBV7-9 and TRBJ2-7 for the parts outside the CDR3, the full variable domain is DTGVSQNPRHKITKRGQNVTFRCDPISEHNRLYWYRQTLGQGPEFLTYFQNEAQLEKSRLLSDRFSAERPKGSFSTLEIQRTEQGDSAMYLCASSIGTSGRYEQYFGPGTRLTVT.

This chain links TRBV7-9 with TRBJ2-3; 8 nucleotides line up with TRBD2. The CDR3 is 15 residues long. In germline, CDR1 is SEHNR, CDR2 FQNEAQ (reference sequence). With 5 bases clipped from V and 0 bases from J, the junction kept 4 bases outside the gene matches. CDR3 amino acids: CASSRGGPSTDTQYF. DNA for the CDR3: TGTGCCAGCAGCCGGGGGGGACCTAGCACAGATACGCAGTATTTT. The variable domain in full, completed from reference TRBV7-9 and TRBJ2-3, reads DTGVSQNPRHKITKRGQNVTFRCDPISEHNRLYWYRQTLGQGPEFLTYFQNEAQLEKSRLLSDRFSAERPKGSFSTLEIQRTEQGDSAMYLCASSRGGPSTDTQYFGPGTRLTVL.